The following is a TCR beta chain sequence with its context. The data stem from a study of T cell changes during pregnancy in multiple sclerosis. Trimming cost V 5 bases and J 6 bases, with 11 bases left between them. This CDR3 is built from 13 residues. CDR1 is LNHDA, CDR2 SQIVND, per germline (reference sequence). Libraries were prepared by immunoSEQ multiplex PCR; TCRdb keeps only in-frame clonotypes and omits some of them. Among about 79,000 clones, about 93% were seen once, and the ten largest hold roughly 0.44%. The sequence was collected from a female donor with multiple sclerosis, enrolled in a pregnancy study. This specimen consisted of CD4+ T cells from peripheral blood mononuclear cells, obtained in the second trimester of pregnancy. J is TRBJ1-5 and V is TRBV19, with a possible D match to TRBD1 (5 bases). DNA for the CDR3: TGTGCCAGTAGTGAAGGGGTGATTCAGCCCCAGCATTTT. It encodes CASSEGVIQPQHF.